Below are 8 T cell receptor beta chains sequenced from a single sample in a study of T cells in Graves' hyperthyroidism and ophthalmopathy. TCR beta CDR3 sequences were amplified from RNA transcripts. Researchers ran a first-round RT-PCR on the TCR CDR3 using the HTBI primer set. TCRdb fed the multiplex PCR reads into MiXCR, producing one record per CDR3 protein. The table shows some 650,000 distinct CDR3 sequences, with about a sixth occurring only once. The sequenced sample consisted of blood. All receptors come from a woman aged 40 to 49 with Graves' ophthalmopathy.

CDR3 nucleotides: TGTGCCAGCAGCTTCGGTGGGAGACTCTACAATGAGCAGTTCTTC. Translated, it gives CASSFGGRLYNEQFF. The rearrangement links TRBV7-9 to TRBJ2-1, with TRBD2 as a possible D gene (5 bases). The length of the CDR3 is 15 residues. V was pared by 3 bases and J by 3 bases, with 12 bases between. From germline, CDR1 is SEHNR and CDR2 FQNEAQ (reference sequence).

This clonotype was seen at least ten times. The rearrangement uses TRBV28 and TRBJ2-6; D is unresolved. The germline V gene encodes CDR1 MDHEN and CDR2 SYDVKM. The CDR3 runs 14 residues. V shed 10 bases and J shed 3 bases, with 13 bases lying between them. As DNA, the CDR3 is TGTGCCACCCTCATTGATGATGGGGCCAACGTCCTGACTTTC. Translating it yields CATLIDDGANVLTF.

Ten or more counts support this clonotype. CDR3 region: CASSSSTGDLYEQYF. In DNA, the CDR3 is TGTGCCAGCAGCTCCAGCACAGGGGACCTCTACGAGCAGTACTTC. This chain joins TRBV13 and TRBJ2-7; 7 bases align to TRBD1. The CDR3 is 15 amino acids. Germline V gene data show CDR1 as PRHDT and CDR2 as FYEKMQ (reference sequence). The V segment lost 4 bases and the J segment 3 bases; nucleotides outside the gene matches: 9.

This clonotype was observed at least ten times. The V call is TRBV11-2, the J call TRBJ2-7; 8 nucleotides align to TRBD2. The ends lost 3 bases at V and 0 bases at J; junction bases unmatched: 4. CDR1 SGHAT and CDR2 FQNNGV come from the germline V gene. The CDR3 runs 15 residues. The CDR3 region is CASSFLSGSSYEQYF. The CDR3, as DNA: TGTGCCAGCAGCTTCCTAAGCGGGAGCTCCTACGAGCAGTACTTC. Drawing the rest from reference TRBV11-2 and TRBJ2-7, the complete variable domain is EAGVAQSPRYKIIEKRQSVAFWCNPISGHATLYWYQQILGQGPKLLIQFQNNGVVDDSQLPKDRFSAERLKGVDSTLKIQPAKLEDSAVYLCASSFLSGSSYEQYFGPGTRLTVT.

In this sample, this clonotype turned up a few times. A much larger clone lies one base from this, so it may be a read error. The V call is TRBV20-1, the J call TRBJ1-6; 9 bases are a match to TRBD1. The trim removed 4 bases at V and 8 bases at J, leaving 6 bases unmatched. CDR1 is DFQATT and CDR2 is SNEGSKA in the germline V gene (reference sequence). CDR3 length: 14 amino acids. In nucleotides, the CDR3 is TGCAGTGCTATAACAGGGGGCTGGTATTCACCCCTCCACTTT. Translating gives CSAITGGWYSPLHF.

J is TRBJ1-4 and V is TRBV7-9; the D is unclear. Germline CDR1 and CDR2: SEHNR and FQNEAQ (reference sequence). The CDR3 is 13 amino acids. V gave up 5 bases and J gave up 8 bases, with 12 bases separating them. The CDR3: CASSPDGGEKLFF. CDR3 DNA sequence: TGTGCCAGCAGCCCTGACGGAGGCGAAAAACTGTTTTTT.

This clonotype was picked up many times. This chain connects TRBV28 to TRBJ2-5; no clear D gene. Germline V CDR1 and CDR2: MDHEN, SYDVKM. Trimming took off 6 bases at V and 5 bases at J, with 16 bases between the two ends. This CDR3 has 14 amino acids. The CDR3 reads CASSLAPQLETQYF. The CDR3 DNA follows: TGTGCCAGCAGCCTGGCCCCCCAGTTGGAGACCCAGTACTTC.

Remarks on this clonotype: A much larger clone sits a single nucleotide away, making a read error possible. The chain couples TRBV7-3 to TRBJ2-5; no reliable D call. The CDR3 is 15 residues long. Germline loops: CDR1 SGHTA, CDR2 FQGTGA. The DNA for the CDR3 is TGTGCCGGCAGCCCGTCTGGCAGGCCGCAAGAGACCCAGTACTTC. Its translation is CAGSPSGRPQETQYF. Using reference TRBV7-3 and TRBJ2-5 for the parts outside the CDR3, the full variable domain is GAGVSQTPSNKVTEKGKYVELRCDPISGHTALYWYRQSLGQGPEFLIYFQGTGAADDSGLPNDRFFAVRPEGSVSTLKIQRTERGDSAVYLCAGSPSGRPQETQYFGPGTRLLVL.